The rows below give T cell receptor beta chains drawn from one sample of a study of early T cells in non-severe SARS-CoV-2 infection. TCRdb ran MiXCR on the 5' RACE reads and lists one entry per CDR3 protein. Of 50,000 to 70,000 distinct CDR3 sequences detected, 14% to 15% appear once; the ten largest clones hold roughly 10%. The sample was whole blood, taken at baseline. The receptors come from an adult who was a healthcare worker with PCR-confirmed SARS-CoV-2 infection or an uninfected control (not recorded which). Each CDR3 is given with its conserved first and last residue. D genes are given only for firm matches. The listing skips clone size in some rows; elsewhere it reads once, few, many or a size class.

D gene	clone size	J gene	V gene	CDR3 DNA	CDR3 protein
TRBD2	.	TRBJ2-7	TRBV27	TGTGCCAGCAGTCCCGTTAGCGGGATATACGAGCAGTACTTC	CASSPVSGIYEQYF
TRBD1	many	TRBJ2-7	TRBV20-1	TGCAGTGCCAGCAACAACAGGGGGCCCTCCTACGAGCAGTACTTC	CSASNNRGPSYEQYF
TRBD1	many	TRBJ1-1	TRBV6-5	TGTGCCAGCAGTCCCGGGACAGGGCCCATGAACACTGAAGCTTTCTTT	CASSPGTGPMNTEAFF
.	.	TRBJ1-2	TRBV11-2	TGTGCCAGCAGCTTAGACAGCCCGTATGGCTACACCTTC	CASSLDSPYGYTF
.	many	TRBJ2-7	TRBV11-2	TGTGCCAGCAGCTTAGATTATGGGGACGAGCAGTACTTC	CASSLDYGDEQYF
TRBD1	.	TRBJ2-2	TRBV10-3	TGTGCCATCAGTGAGTCGTCGGGACAGGGAATTGGGGAGCTGTTTTTT	CAISESSGQGIGELFF
.	.	TRBJ1-2	TRBV5-1	TGCGCCAGCAGCCCTCTTGGGGCACAGGAGAACTATGGCTACACCTTC	CASSPLGAQENYGYTF
.	.	TRBJ2-1	TRBV3-1	TGTGCCAGCAGGGACATTTACAATGAGCAGTTCTTC	CASRDIYNEQFF
.	.	TRBJ2-7	TRBV5-1	TGCGCCAGCAGCCCTATCTTGACAGGTAACTACGAGCAGTACTTC	CASSPILTGNYEQYF
TRBD2	few	TRBJ2-5	TRBV28	TGTGCCAGCAGTTTAATCACCGGGACTAGCAAAAAAGAGACCCAGTACTTC	CASSLITGTSKKETQYF
.	many	TRBJ2-1	TRBV9	TGTGCCAGCAGCGTAGGGTCGGGAGTCTACAATGAGCAGTTCTTC	CASSVGSGVYNEQFF
.	.	TRBJ2-3	TRBV3-1	TGTGCCAGCAGCCTTCGCGGACCGTACACAGATACGCAGTATTTT	CASSLRGPYTDTQYF
.	.	TRBJ1-2	TRBV5-1	TGCGCCAGCAGCTTGTTGGGGGGAGAGACCGGCTACACCTTC	CASSLLGGETGYTF
TRBD2	many	TRBJ2-3	TRBV5-1	TGCGCCAGCAGTAGCGGGGAGATCACAGATACGCAGTATTTT	CASSSGEITDTQYF
.	many	TRBJ2-3	TRBV10-2	TGCGCCAGCACTCCCGGTCTACCCACAGATACGCAGTATTTT	CASTPGLPTDTQYF
.	few	TRBJ2-3	TRBV5-1	TGCGCCAGCACAGCGGGACAAAACACAGATACGCAGTATTTT	CASTAGQNTDTQYF
.	.	TRBJ2-5	TRBV2	TGTGCCAGCACGACAGCCGGGGAGACCCAGTACTTC	CASTTAGETQYF
TRBD2	few	TRBJ2-4	TRBV3-1	TGTGCCAGCAGCCCCCTAGCGGGGCTTACCAAAAACATTCAGTACTTC	CASSPLAGLTKNIQYF
.	few	TRBJ1-3	TRBV6-1	TGTGCCAGCAGCCTTTTGACGGTCGACTCTGGAAACACCATATATTTT	CASSLLTVDSGNTIYF
.	many	TRBJ1-1	TRBV29-1	TGCAGCGCCTCGCGGGGGGCGAGGGTGGACACTGAAGCTTTCTTT	CSASRGARVDTEAFF
TRBD2	.	TRBJ2-4	TRBV6-2/TRBV6-3	TGTGCCAGCAGTTACCAAGGACTAGCGGGGGAGTACTTC	CASSYQGLAGEYF
.	few	TRBJ2-7	TRBV7-9	TGTGCCAGCAGCCCTCCCCCGGGACGGTCATACGAGCAGTACTTC	CASSPPPGRSYEQYF
.	few	TRBJ2-1	TRBV5-1	TGCGCCAGCAGCCTGGAGAGACAGGTCTCCTACAATGAGCAGTTCTTC	CASSLERQVSYNEQFF
TRBD2	few	TRBJ2-7	TRBV10-2	TGCGCCAGCAGTGAAAACTCGGGGAGGGCCTACGAGCAGTACTTC	CASSENSGRAYEQYF
.	.	TRBJ1-6	TRBV11-2	TGTGCCAGCGCCCTCCGGGCAGATGGTTCACCCCTCCACTTT	CASALRADGSPLHF
.	few	TRBJ1-1	TRBV20-1	TGCAGTGCTAGTGTCTACACTGAAGCTTTCTTT	CSASVYTEAFF
.	few	TRBJ2-2	TRBV18	TGTGCCAGCTCACCACTAAAAGAGGAGCTGTTTTTT	CASSPLKEELFF
TRBD2	many	TRBJ2-1	TRBV7-3	TGTGCCAGCAGCTTAGGAGGGACTAGCTACAATGAGCAGTTCTTC	CASSLGGTSYNEQFF
TRBD1	.	TRBJ2-5	TRBV20-1	TGCAGTGCTCCCGGACAGGGGTCGGAGACCCAGTACTTC	CSAPGQGSETQYF
TRBD1	.	TRBJ1-1	TRBV7-9	TGTGCCAGCAGCTACAAGGACAGGGGGCTTTCGGGAGCTTTCTTT	CASSYKDRGLSGAFF
.	.	TRBJ1-3	TRBV4-2	TGTGCCAGCAGCCAAGAAGGGGTATTCACTGGAAACACCATATATTTT	CASSQEGVFTGNTIYF
.	few	TRBJ2-7	TRBV4-2	TGTGCCAGCAGCCAAGATAGGGCAGCCCAGTACTTC	CASSQDRAAQYF
.	few	TRBJ2-3	TRBV5-4	TGTGCCAGCAGCCCGGGACTCCGGAGCACAGATACGCAGTATTTT	CASSPGLRSTDTQYF
.	many	TRBJ1-1	TRBV6-4	TGTGCCAGCAGTGAGCAGGAGAACACTGAAGCTTTCTTT	CASSEQENTEAFF
TRBD2	many	TRBJ2-1	TRBV7-6	TGTGCCAGCAGCTTACGGACTAGCGGGAGAGGGGAGTTCTTC	CASSLRTSGRGEFF
TRBD2	many	TRBJ2-1	TRBV6-1	TGTGCCAGCAGTGAAGGGACTAGCGGGGGCAATGAGCAGTTCTTC	CASSEGTSGGNEQFF
TRBD1	many	TRBJ2-5	TRBV19	TGTGCCAGTAGTGGACAGGTCAACCAAGAGACCCAGTACTTC	CASSGQVNQETQYF
.	.	TRBJ2-7	TRBV7-8	TGTGCCAGCAGCTCCCGGACAGTCGGCTACGAGCAGTACTTC	CASSSRTVGYEQYF
TRBD1	many	TRBJ1-2	TRBV28	TGTGCCAGCAGTTGGGGACAGCGGCGTTATGGCTACACCTTC	CASSWGQRRYGYTF
.	few	TRBJ2-3	TRBV5-4	TGTGCCAGCAGCTTGGATCTCGCAGATACGCAGTATTTT	CASSLDLADTQYF
.	many	TRBJ2-1	TRBV19	TGTGCCAGTAGGCACGACAGTAATGAGCAGTTCTTC	CASRHDSNEQFF
TRBD1	few	TRBJ2-6	TRBV3-1	TGTGCCAGCAGCCCGACAGGGACTGGGGCCAACGTCCTGACTTTC	CASSPTGTGANVLTF
.	few	TRBJ2-1	TRBV20-1	TGCAGTGCTAGATCCAGGGTACATGAGCAGTTCTTC	CSARSRVHEQFF
.	.	TRBJ2-3	TRBV9	TGTGCCAGCAGCGTACAGGGGTTAAGCACAGATACGCAGTATTTT	CASSVQGLSTDTQYF
.	many	TRBJ2-1	TRBV7-2	TGTGCCAGCAGCTTAAGCTCTTACAATGAGCAGTTCTTC	CASSLSSYNEQFF
TRBD2	few	TRBJ2-5	TRBV25-1	TGTGCCAGCAGGAGGCTAGCGGGCTTCCAAGAGACCCAGTACTTC	CASRRLAGFQETQYF
.	.	TRBJ1-3	TRBV5-1	TGCGCCAGCAGCTTAAGCGAGTTGAACTCTGGAAACACCATATATTTT	CASSLSELNSGNTIYF
TRBD2	.	TRBJ2-1	TRBV4-1	TGCGCCAGCAGCCCCCCGAGGGCAACTAGCGGCAAAGGGGAGCAGTTCTTC	CASSPPRATSGKGEQFF
.	few	TRBJ1-4	TRBV12-3/TRBV12-4	TGTGCCAGGAGTTACACGGACGGGGAACTGTTTTTT	CARSYTDGELFF
TRBD2	once	TRBJ2-3	TRBV20-1	TGCAGTGCTAGAGATTTCGCGGGAGCTCCAGATACGCAGTATTTT	CSARDFAGAPDTQYF